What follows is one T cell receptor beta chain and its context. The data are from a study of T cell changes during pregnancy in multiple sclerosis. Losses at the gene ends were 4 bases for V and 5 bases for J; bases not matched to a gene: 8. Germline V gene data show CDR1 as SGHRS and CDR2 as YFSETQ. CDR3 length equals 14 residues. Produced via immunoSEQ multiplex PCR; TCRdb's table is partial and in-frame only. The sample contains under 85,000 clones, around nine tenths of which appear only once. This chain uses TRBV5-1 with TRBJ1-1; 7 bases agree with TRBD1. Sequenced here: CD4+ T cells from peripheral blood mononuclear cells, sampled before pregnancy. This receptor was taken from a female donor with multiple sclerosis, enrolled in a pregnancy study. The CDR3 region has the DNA TGCGCCAGCAGCCCGGACAGGCTGGGGACTGAAGCTTTCTTT. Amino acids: CASSPDRLGTEAFF.